This T cell receptor (beta chain) stems from a study of shared clonotypes between healthy human individuals. The naive CD8 fraction comprised CD45RO-negative cells positively selected for CCR7 and excluded terminally differentiated effector memory CD45RA+ cells. V shed 8 bases, J shed 5 bases, and the junction held 3 bases outside the gene matches. CDR1 is SEHNR, CDR2 FQNEAQ, per germline (reference sequence). The CDR3 extends over 13 amino acids. Measured with immunoSEQ multiplex PCR; TCRdb has only the in-frame clones, and not every one. The data contain 600,000 or so clones, roughly 98% of them singletons.

Sequencing was carried out using naive CD8+ T cells sorted from blood. The sequence was obtained from a man aged 25 to 40 in good health. The chain carries TRBV7-9 and TRBJ2-2; 9 bases map to TRBD1. As DNA, the CDR3 is TGTGCCAGCTGGGACAGGGAGACCGGGGAGCTGTTTTTT. Its protein is CASWDRETGELFF.